This T cell receptor beta chain was sequenced in a study of blood T cells in healthy people across ages. Notes on the study in general: Estimates of total diversity, which came from one million sequenced T cells, were considered to be underestimates.

The total RNA that was extracted per sample amounted to at least 5.5 micrograms. To note about this clonotype: What it recognizes is unknown.

Per the germline V gene, CDR1 is SGHAT and CDR2 is FQNNGV. The CDR3 has 11 amino acids. V dropped 1 base and J dropped 4 bases, with 1 base sitting between them. Alongside a J-beta primer mix, a sample-barcoded 5' primer served in a second PCR lasting about 7 to 12 cycles. TCRdb reprocessed the 5' RACE reads with MiXCR, giving one entry per CDR3 protein. The sample includes 800,000 to 950,000 distinct CDR3 sequences, about 48% of them seen just once. Sequences were obtained from blood. The rearrangement joins TRBV11-2 to TRBJ1-1, with no clear D. The receptor was derived from a man aged 30-40 years in good health. Written as DNA, the CDR3 is TGTGCCAGCAGCTTAGCCACTGAAGCTTTCTTT. This gives the protein CASSLATEAFF.